The T cell receptor beta chain under discussion was sequenced for a study of response to subunit inactivated influenza vaccine. CDR3 size: 12 residues. Trimming pared 5 bases from V and 5 bases from J, leaving 12 bases between. Germline CDR1 and CDR2: DFQATT and SNEGSKA (reference sequence). The study's findings and limits: The authors proposed limited new T cell recruitment per seasonal influenza vaccination.

TCRdb re-derived calls from the RT-PCR reads in MiXCR, one entry per CDR3 protein. The repertoire holds about 180,000 distinct CDR3 sequences, around a tenth seen once, with 9.5% to 13% in the top ten. To note about this clonotype: As yet, its antigen is unknown.

The sequence came from a man aged 50-59 years who received an inactivated influenza vaccine. The sample consisted of non-naive T cells sorted from PBMCs, taken on the day of vaccination. The chain links TRBV20-1 to TRBJ2-5; the D gene is possibly TRBD2 (5 bases). The CDR3, as DNA: TGCAGTGCTGGAAGGACTGTGGAGACCCAGTACTTC. This sequence encodes CSAGRTVETQYF.